This entry features one T cell receptor (beta chain) sequence. Its antigen remains unknown. This specimen belongs to a study of shared clonotypes between healthy human individuals. Only in-frame clones appear in the TCRdb table, and some are missing; sequencing was by immunoSEQ multiplex PCR. The data hold millions of clones, with about 92% observed a single time. Study results and caveats: Compared with memory subsets, naive subsets generally had larger estimated richness.

Per the germline V gene, CDR1 is SGDLS and CDR2 is YYNGEE. V was clipped by 1 base and J by 5 bases, with 12 bases between them. This CDR3 region has 14 residues. Sequenced input: naive CD4+ T cells sorted from blood. Regarding subset: CD45RA+ positively selected. The TCR was taken from a man between 18 and 35 years old in good health. The chain joins TRBV9 to TRBJ1-1, with D tentatively TRBD1 (5 bases). CDR3: CASSVRGSRTEAFF. For the CDR3, the DNA is TGTGCCAGCAGCGTACGGGGGTCCCGGACTGAAGCTTTCTTT. The complete variable domain, with remaining parts taken from reference TRBV9 and TRBJ1-1, reads DSGVTQTPKHLITATGQRVTLRCSPRSGDLSVYWYQQSLDQGLQFLIQYYNGEERAKGNILERFSAQQFPDLHSELNLSSLELGDSALYFCASSVRGSRTEAFFGQGTRLTVV.